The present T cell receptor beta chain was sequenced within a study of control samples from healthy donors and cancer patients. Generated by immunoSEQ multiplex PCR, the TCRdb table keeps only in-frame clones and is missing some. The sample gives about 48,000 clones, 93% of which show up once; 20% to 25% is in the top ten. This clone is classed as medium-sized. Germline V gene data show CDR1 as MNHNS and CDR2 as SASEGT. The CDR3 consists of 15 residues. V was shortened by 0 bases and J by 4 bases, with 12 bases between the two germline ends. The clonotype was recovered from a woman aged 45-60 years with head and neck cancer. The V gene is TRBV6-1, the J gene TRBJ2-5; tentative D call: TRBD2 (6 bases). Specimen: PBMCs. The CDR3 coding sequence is TGTGCCAGCAGTGAAGCGGGACTTTCCTCAGAGACCCAGTACTTC. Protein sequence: CASSEAGLSSETQYF.